This is a list of T cell receptor beta chains from one sample in a study of glioma-infiltrating T cells after dendritic cell vaccination. Assay: immunoSEQ multiplex PCR; the TCRdb copy retains only in-frame clones and omits some. The sample has about 100,000 clones, 79% seen once. Here the sequenced sample was blood, taken before dendritic cell vaccination. The receptors shown here come from a human donor with glioblastoma. CDR3s include the opening cysteine and the closing phenylalanine or tryptophan.

V,J,CDR3
TRBV30,TRBJ1-4,CAWSVQSGPHRTNEKLFF
TRBV28,TRBJ1-5,CASSLSRTGLSSSNQPQHF
TRBV28,TRBJ2-3,CASSLYQGAKDTQYF
TRBV18,TRBJ2-1,CASSFSVDEQFF
TRBV5-1,TRBJ1-2,CASSLGANYGYTF
TRBV6-1,TRBJ2-7,CASSYYRAKEQYF
TRBV5-6,TRBJ2-7,CASTRDRGDEQYF
TRBV19,TRBJ1-1,CASSIQGNTEAFF
TRBV14,TRBJ1-2,CASSQDLPYGYTF
TRBV7-9,TRBJ2-5,CASSFSGTQGKTQYF
TRBV20-1,TRBJ1-1,CSATRGLGAFF
TRBV5-1,TRBJ2-7,CASSLGGSSYEQYF
TRBV10-2,TRBJ2-1,CASSGGGDLSEQFF
TRBV4-1,TRBJ1-5,CASSQVGRGDNQPQHF
TRBV6-1,TRBJ2-1,CASSELVDEQFF
TRBV28,TRBJ1-5,CASSTHRGVGGNQPQHF
TRBV19,TRBJ1-1,CASSIPMNTEAFF
TRBV11-2,TRBJ2-7,CASSRTGTYEQYF
TRBV6-1,TRBJ1-2,CASSVSVEYGYTF
TRBV28,TRBJ2-7,CASIQGDRGSYEQYF
TRBV5-6,TRBJ2-1,CASSFQGRENEQFF
TRBV28,TRBJ2-1,CASSFRRGGAGGDEQFF
TRBV4-1,TRBJ2-7,CASSQGSLGRRSYEQYF
TRBV7-6,TRBJ2-6,CASSPEEGTGGFTSSGANVLTF
TRBV27,TRBJ2-7,CASSPQDRYYEQYF
TRBV5-1,TRBJ2-5,CASSSFGGFQETQYF
TRBV6-5,TRBJ2-2,CASSYSVTSVTGELFF
TRBV28,TRBJ2-5,CASSLSGLETQYF
TRBV7-9,TRBJ2-1,CASSLSRLAGLLDEQFF
TRBV19,TRBJ1-5,CASSRQSNQPQHF
TRBV11-2,TRBJ1-1,CASSSYRTVNTEAFF
TRBV30,TRBJ2-2,CAWKGAGELFF
TRBV28,TRBJ2-1,CASKGGSLNSFF
TRBV7-2,TRBJ2-7,CASSLSGTGYEQYF
TRBV5-1,TRBJ1-1,CASSLELRNEAFF
TRBV28,TRBJ2-1,CASSFSGAYSRGVAGGNEQFF
TRBV9,TRBJ2-3,CASSVLQGLDTQYF
TRBV5-1,TRBJ2-7,CASSLVGREQYF
TRBV30,TRBJ1-2,CAWSTQHVGGNYGYTF
TRBV5-1,TRBJ2-3,CASSPEGGLGLAGGADTQYF
TRBV30,TRBJ2-1,CAWSVQRGDRNEQFF
TRBV28,TRBJ1-6,CASSFGGSYNSPLHF
TRBV18,TRBJ2-1,CASSPIEGSFSNEQFF
TRBV10-3,TRBJ2-1,CAISMDRNNEQFF
TRBV14,TRBJ2-7,CASSQDQGGIQYF
TRBV5-4,TRBJ2-2,CASSYPAQGATGELFF
TRBV5-6,TRBJ1-1,CASSSDPGGNTEAFF
TRBV5-5,TRBJ2-2,CASHSQGSVSTGELFF
TRBV30,TRBJ1-2,CAWTRDTNIGGYTF
TRBV5-1,TRBJ2-5,CASSLPSESAQYF
TRBV18,TRBJ1-5,CASSPWDRGVQPQHF
TRBV10-2,TRBJ2-7,CASRGLGASTYEQYF
TRBV9,TRBJ2-5,CASSVGGAGEVETQYF
TRBV6-6,TRBJ2-7,CASTFRDRVSYEQYF
TRBV27,TRBJ2-7,CASKVIGGEQYF
TRBV2,TRBJ1-2,CASSRQGAYGYTF
TRBV7-9,TRBJ1-2,CASSPGQEGGYTF